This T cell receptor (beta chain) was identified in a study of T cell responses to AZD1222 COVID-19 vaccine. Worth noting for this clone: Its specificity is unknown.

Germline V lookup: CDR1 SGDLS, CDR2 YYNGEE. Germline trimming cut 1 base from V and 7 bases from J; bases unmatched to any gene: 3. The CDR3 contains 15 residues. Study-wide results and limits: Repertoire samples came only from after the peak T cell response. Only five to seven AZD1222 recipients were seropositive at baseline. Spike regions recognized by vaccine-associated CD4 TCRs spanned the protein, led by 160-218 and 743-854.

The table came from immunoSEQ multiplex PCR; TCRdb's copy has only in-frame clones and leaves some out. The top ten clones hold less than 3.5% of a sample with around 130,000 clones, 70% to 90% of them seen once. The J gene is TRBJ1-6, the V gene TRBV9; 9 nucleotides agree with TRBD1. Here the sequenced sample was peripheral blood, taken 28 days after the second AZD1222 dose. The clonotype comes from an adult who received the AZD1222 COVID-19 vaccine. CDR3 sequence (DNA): TGTGCCAGCAGCGTAAGCGGGACAGGGAATTCACCCCTCCACTTT. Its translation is CASSVSGTGNSPLHF.